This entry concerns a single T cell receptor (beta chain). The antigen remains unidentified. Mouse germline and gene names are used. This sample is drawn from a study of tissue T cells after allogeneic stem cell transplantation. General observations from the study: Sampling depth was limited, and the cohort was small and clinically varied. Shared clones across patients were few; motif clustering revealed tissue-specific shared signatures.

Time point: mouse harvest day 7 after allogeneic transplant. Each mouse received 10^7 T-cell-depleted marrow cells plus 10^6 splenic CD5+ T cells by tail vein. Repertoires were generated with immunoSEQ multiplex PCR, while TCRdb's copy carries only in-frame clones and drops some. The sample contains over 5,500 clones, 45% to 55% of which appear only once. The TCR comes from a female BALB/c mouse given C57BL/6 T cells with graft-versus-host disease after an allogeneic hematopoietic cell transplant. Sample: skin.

CDR3 DNA (partial): TGTGCCAGCAAAAAAAATTCTGGAAATACGCTCTAT. This codes for CASKKNSGNTLY. The entire CDR3 reads CASKKNSGNTLYF. The gene calls are TRBV13-3 and TRBJ1-3; D unclear. The CDR3 end falls 1 residue outside the read, so it is completed with the germline J gene. With 6 bases removed from V and 0 bases from J, the gap between germline ends came to 7 bases. The CDR3 runs 13 residues. The germline V gene has CDR1 NNHDY and CDR2 SYVADS.